This entry is about one T cell receptor (beta chain). Which antigen it targets is not known. Base qualities are not recorded, but no much larger clone differs from it by a single base. Clipping removes 1 base from V and 4 bases from J, with 6 as the unmatched junction base count. CDR1 and CDR2 are drawn from the germline V gene: MNHEY, SVGEGT. The CDR3 starts with the cysteine, ends with the phenylalanine, and has 16 residues. Just CDR3 DNA is preserved here, 48 bases in frame from base 1. This sample stems from a study of blood T cell repertoires in COVID-19 (dated by TCRdb to the early 2020s). About the investigation overall: Collaborator samples came from the United States, Italy and Spain and covered acute and convalescent phases of COVID-19. The sample metadata nearly always contained a de-identified subject ID, COVID-19 status, age in years and sex. Where available, HLA class I and class II types were taken from metadata supplied by the sample provider and were not determined by assay-based typing. The samples were drawn from two sources: the first 160 participants of the ongoing ImmuneRACE study, and about 1,300 subjects contributed by 6 global collaborators. Subjects who had been exposed to COVID-19, were actively infected with it, or had recovered from it provided the deeply sampled blood TCRbeta repertoires that made up the dataset. The material from the prospective study consisted of cDNA or gDNA derived from T cells, B-cell-depleted T cells, or PBMCs. A freely available public database, intended as a resource for researchers studying the immune response to SARS-CoV-2, is where the repertoires were released.

Whole blood was collected in K2EDTA tubes by collaborating institutions according to the institutions' own protocols. For TCRbeta analysis, collaborator samples were shipped as frozen whole blood, as isolated PBMCs, or as DNA extracted from either sample type. What the work shows at the level of the full study, not this receptor alone: The amount of clinical and demographic metadata varied by source and participant and was provided uncurated.

The immunoSEQ Assay, a bias-controlled multiplex PCR, was used to amplify TCRbeta CDR3 regions from genomic DNA. Per the source publication's procedure: Nucleated cell counts per sample were estimated from amplification of reference gene primers within the assay. Sequence reads were collapsed and filtered to measure the absolute abundance of every unique TCRbeta CDR3 rearrangement. For each sample, productive Simpson clonality was calculated as the square root of Simpson's diversity index over productive rearrangements. TCRdb retrieved this table from immuneACCESS and kept in-frame rearrangements only. Not all clones are present; in checked studies, unresolved V genes account for under half, and no reason is known for the remainder. V and J calls and clone size are given by that table; D and trimming were obtained from the DNA. The sample profile shows about 260,000 clones; 86% of them were found once. About 4% of the sample is in the top ten clones.

The sequence joins TRBV6-2 or TRBV6-3 to TRBJ1-5; 8 junctional bases match TRBD1. This TCR was recovered from a man between 18 and 29 years old with active or convalescent COVID-19. Material for sequencing was peripheral blood. The DNA sequence is TGTGCCAGCAGTTACTGGGGCAGGGGGCCTAATCAGCCCCAGCATTTT. This yields the protein CASSYWGRGPNQPQHF.